This is a list of T cell receptor beta chains from one sample in a study of response to subunit inactivated influenza vaccine. TCRdb called the RT-PCR reads again in MiXCR, with one record for every CDR3 protein. The data hold around 600,000 distinct CDR3 sequences, with about 10% observed a single time. These same data were also listed under a study on T cells expressing NK-cell markers.

Material: PBMCs from blood, obtained on the day of vaccination. The receptors were gathered from a man aged 45 to 65 who received an inactivated influenza vaccine. Each CDR3 is given with its conserved first and last residue. Each record gives: J gene, V gene, D gene, clone size, CDR3 protein, CDR3 DNA. A D gene is named only where the DNA matches it firmly. Expanded clones get a size class; other rows say once, few or many, or leave the size out.

TRBJ2-3 | TRBV6-2/TRBV6-3 | NA | few | CASSYGSGTDTQYF | TGTGCCAGCAGTTATGGTAGCGGCACAGATACGCAGTATTTT
TRBJ2-1 | TRBV20-1 | NA | many | CSAQPLSSSYNEQFF | TGCAGTGCTCAACCCCTTTCCAGCTCCTACAATGAGCAGTTCTTC
TRBJ2-7 | TRBV28 | TRBD2 | many | CASSFMLGLAASYEQYF | TGTGCCAGCAGTTTTATGCTCGGACTAGCGGCCTCCTACGAGCAGTACTTC
TRBJ2-6 | TRBV2 | NA | few | CASTTDSGANVLTF | TGTGCCAGCACCACAGACTCTGGGGCCAACGTCCTGACTTTC
TRBJ2-2 | TRBV2 | NA | NA | CASRRQGISGELFF | TGTGCCAGCCGAAGGCAGGGGATCTCCGGGGAGCTGTTTTTT
TRBJ2-5 | TRBV20-1 | TRBD2 | few | CSASGGATQYF | TGCAGTGCCAGCGGGGGGGCGACCCAGTACTTC
TRBJ2-1 | TRBV3-1 | TRBD2 | many | CASSQLAGGYNEQFF | TGTGCCAGCAGCCAACTAGCGGGGGGGTACAATGAGCAGTTCTTC
TRBJ2-2 | TRBV4-2 | TRBD2 | few | CASSQVQRDEQELFF | TGTGCCAGCAGCCAAGTACAGCGGGACGAGCAGGAGCTGTTTTTT
TRBJ2-6 | TRBV7-2 | NA | few | CASSLVGSSGANVLTF | TGTGCCAGCAGCTTAGTAGGGTCCTCTGGGGCCAACGTCCTGACTTTC
TRBJ2-5 | TRBV5-5 | NA | NA | CASSSTGTPGPETQYF | TGTGCCAGCAGCTCTACTGGGACGCCGGGTCCAGAGACCCAGTACTTC
TRBJ2-6 | TRBV2 | NA | NA | CASSEAWSGANVLTF | TGTGCCAGCAGTGAAGCGTGGTCTGGGGCCAACGTCCTGACTTTC
TRBJ1-6 | TRBV7-2 | NA | NA | CASSNAGNSPLHF | TGTGCCAGCAGCAACGCAGGGAATTCACCCCTCCACTTT